There are many counts of the clone carrying this T cell receptor (beta chain). Its antigen is still unknown. The time point is: patch test 1, 2 weeks after DPC sensitization. Treatment denoted: therapeutic diphenylcyclopropenone sensitization with weekly scalp DPC. People who gave samples had alopecia, were 18 to 70 years old, and were suitable for DPC. This CDR3 has 15 amino acids. The germline CDR1 and CDR2 sequences are SGHTA and FQGNSA. The V gene lost 5 bases and the J gene lost 0 bases, with 13 bases spanning the gap. Each CDR3 protein gets one entry after TCRdb re-called the RACE reads with MiXCR. Of 75,000 to 100,000 distinct CDR3 sequences detected, 12% appear once; the ten largest clones hold around 3.2%. This entry comes from a study of human T cells and chemical hapten exposure. In the study overall: The sensitizer, 2% DPC, was used on approximately 2 cm by approximately 2 cm of upper inner arm skin. The cohort included alopecia areata under or over 50% scalp, totalis and universalis.

Overall study findings and caveats: The presence of alopecia in the donors means their immune response may differ from healthy people's.

The rearrangement uses TRBV7-2 and TRBJ2-5, with D possibly TRBD2 on 5 matching bases. The clonotype originates from a woman between 55 and 75 years old with alopecia areata. Some clones in this sample may be carry-over from other donors' samples. The sample consisted of whole blood, taken in connection with sensitization to the hapten diphenylcyclopropenone (DPC). The CDR3: CASSHNPGNQETQYF. Written as DNA, the CDR3 is TGTGCCAGCAGCCACAATCCGGGGAACCAAGAGACCCAGTACTTC.